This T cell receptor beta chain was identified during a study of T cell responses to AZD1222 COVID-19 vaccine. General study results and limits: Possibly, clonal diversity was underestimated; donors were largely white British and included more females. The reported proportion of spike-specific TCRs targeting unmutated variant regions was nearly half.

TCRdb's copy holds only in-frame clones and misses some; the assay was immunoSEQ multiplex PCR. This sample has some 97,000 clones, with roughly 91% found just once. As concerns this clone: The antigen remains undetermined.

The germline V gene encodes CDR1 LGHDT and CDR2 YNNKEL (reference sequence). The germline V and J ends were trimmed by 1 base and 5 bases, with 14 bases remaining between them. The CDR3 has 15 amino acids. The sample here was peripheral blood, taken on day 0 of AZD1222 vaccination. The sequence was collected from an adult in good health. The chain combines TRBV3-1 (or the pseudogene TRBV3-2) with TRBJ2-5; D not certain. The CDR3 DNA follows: TGTGCCAGCAGCCAAGTAGGCGGCCGGCGGGAGACCCAGTACTTC. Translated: CASSQVGGRRETQYF.